This TCR beta chain is drawn from a study of blood T cells in healthy people across ages. V gave up 0 bases and J gave up 6 bases; unmatched junction bases: 5. This CDR3 spans 16 amino acids. CDR1 is LGHNA and CDR2 is YSLEER in the germline V gene. The sample holds a few counts of this clonotype. It was with a sample-barcoded 5' primer and a J-beta primer mix that a second PCR of about 7 to 12 cycles was run. Using its own MiXCR run on the 5' RACE reads, TCRdb lists one record per CDR3 protein. The sample shows about 1 million distinct CDR3 sequences, around 25% of them seen only once. It was approximately 10 milliliters of peripheral blood that were drawn from each donor. The sample was also reused in another study, on T cells of mothers and their children.

The rearrangement joins TRBV4-3 to TRBJ2-1; 10 bases align to TRBD1. What was sequenced was blood. The source of this sequence is a girl aged 2 to 10 in good health. Written as DNA, the CDR3 is TGCGCCAGCAGCCAAGATGGAGGGACAGGGGCCAATGAGCAGTTCTTC. Translating gives CASSQDGGTGANEQFF.